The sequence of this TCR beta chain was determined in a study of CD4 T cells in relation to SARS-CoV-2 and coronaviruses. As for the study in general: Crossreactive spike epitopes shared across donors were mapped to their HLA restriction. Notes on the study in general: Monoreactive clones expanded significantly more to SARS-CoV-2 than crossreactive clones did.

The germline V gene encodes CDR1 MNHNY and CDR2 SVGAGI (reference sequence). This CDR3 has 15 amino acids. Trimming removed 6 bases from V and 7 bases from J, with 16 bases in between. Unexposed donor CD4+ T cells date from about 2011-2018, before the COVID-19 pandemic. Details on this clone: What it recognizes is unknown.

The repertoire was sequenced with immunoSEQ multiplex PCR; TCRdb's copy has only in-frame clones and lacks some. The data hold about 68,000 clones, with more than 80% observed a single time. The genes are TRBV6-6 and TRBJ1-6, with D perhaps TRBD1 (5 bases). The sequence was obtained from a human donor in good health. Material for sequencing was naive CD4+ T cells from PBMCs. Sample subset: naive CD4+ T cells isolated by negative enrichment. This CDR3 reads CASSTPRDGNSPLHF. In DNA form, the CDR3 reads TGTGCCAGCAGCACACCGAGGGACGGAAATTCACCCCTCCACTTT.